This is a list of T cell receptor beta chains from one sample in a study of OX40 agonist ivuxolimab in advanced cancers. Produced via immunoSEQ multiplex PCR; TCRdb's table is partial and in-frame only. The sample comprises 65,000 or so clones, around four fifths of which are singletons, and about 2% rests with the top ten. The sequencing used CD4+ or CD8+ T cells sorted from blood, collected in a trial of the OX40 agonist ivuxolimab. The source is an adult with an advanced solid tumor such as melanoma, head and neck, liver or kidney cancer. Each CDR3 is given with its conserved first and last residue. A D gene is named only where the DNA matches it firmly. Size is stated for part of the rows, as once, few or many counts, or as a class when the clone is expanded.

NA | NA | TRBJ1-4 | TRBV9 | CASSVGTRNEKLFF | TGTGCCAGCAGCGTCGGGACACGTAATGAAAAACTGTTTTTT
NA | TRBD1 | TRBJ1-5 | TRBV5-1 | CASSETGGNQPQHF | TGCGCCAGCAGCGAGACAGGGGGCAACCAGCCCCAGCATTTT
NA | TRBD1 | TRBJ2-7 | TRBV30 | CAWDRGPHSYEQYF | TGTGCCTGGGACAGGGGGCCTCACTCCTACGAGCAGTACTTC
NA | NA | TRBJ1-1 | TRBV11-3 | CASSLAKLNTEAFF | TGTGCCAGCAGCTTAGCTAAGCTGAACACTGAAGCTTTCTTT
once | TRBD2 | TRBJ2-1 | TRBV10-1 | CASTSPLAGAESCNEQFF | TGCGCCAGCACCTCACCCTTAGCGGGAGCTGAATCTTGCAATGAGCAGTTCTTC
NA | NA | TRBJ1-1 | TRBV6-5 | CASGGGSLKDTEAFF | TGTGCCAGCGGGGGGGGGAGCCTTAAGGACACTGAAGCTTTCTTT
once | NA | TRBJ2-7 | TRBV7-2 | CASSLRLGDRQREQYF | TGTGCCAGCAGCTTAAGGTTGGGAGATCGTCAACGGGAGCAGTACTTC
few | NA | TRBJ1-5 | TRBV4-1 | CASSQDATVPNQPQHF | TGCGCCAGCAGCCAAGATGCGACCGTACCCAATCAGCCCCAGCATTTT
NA | TRBD1 | TRBJ1-6 | TRBV9 | CASSTDRGYNSPLHF | TGTGCCAGCAGCACGGACAGGGGTTATAATTCACCCCTCCACTTT
NA | NA | TRBJ1-2 | TRBV27 | CASSFNSGHHYGYTF | TGTGCCAGCAGTTTCAACTCGGGACACCACTATGGCTACACCTTC
NA | TRBD1 | TRBJ1-2 | TRBV7-8 | CASSLARTGGDGYTF | TGTGCCAGCAGCTTAGCGAGGACAGGGGGCGATGGCTACACCTTC
NA | NA | TRBJ2-7 | TRBV7-8 | CASSLESRTFYEQYF | TGTGCCAGCAGCTTAGAGAGCCGGACTTTCTACGAGCAGTACTTC
NA | TRBD1 | TRBJ1-5 | TRBV19 | CASTRGQGVSNQPQHF | TGTGCCAGTACCAGGGGACAGGGGGTGAGCAATCAGCCCCAGCATTTT
NA | NA | TRBJ1-1 | TRBV29-1 | CSAEAGRTEAFF | TGCAGCGCGGAGGCGGGTCGAACTGAAGCTTTCTTT
NA | NA | TRBJ2-7 | TRBV7-9 | CASSLVDYEQYF | TGTGCCAGCAGCTTAGTGGACTACGAGCAGTACTTC
NA | TRBD1 | TRBJ1-4 | TRBV7-9 | CASSLDVPGGSREKLFF | TGTGCCAGCAGCTTAGATGTTCCAGGGGGAAGTCGGGAAAAACTGTTTTTT
NA | TRBD2 | TRBJ2-7 | TRBV4-3 | CASSQEAGAFLGQYF | TGCGCCAGCAGCCAGGAAGCGGGGGCCTTCCTCGGGCAGTACTTC
NA | TRBD2 | TRBJ2-1 | TRBV7-2 | CASSSLAGGYNEQFF | TGTGCCAGCAGCTCGCTAGCGGGGGGATACAATGAGCAGTTCTTC
NA | NA | TRBJ1-1 | TRBV19 | CASSIRNTEAFF | TGTGCCAGTAGTATAAGGAACACTGAAGCTTTCTTT
NA | NA | TRBJ2-2 | TRBV27 | CASRRGRTGELFF | TGTGCCAGCAGAAGGGGGAGGACCGGGGAGCTGTTTTTT
few | NA | TRBJ2-7 | TRBV10-3 | CAISETSTLYEQYF | TGTGCCATCAGTGAGACAAGTACCCTATACGAGCAGTACTTC
NA | NA | TRBJ2-3 | TRBV18 | CASPPREDTQYF | TGTGCCAGCCCACCACGAGAGGATACGCAGTATTTT
NA | NA | TRBJ2-2 | TRBV5-4 | CASSWGRPNTGELFF | TGTGCCAGCAGCTGGGGAAGGCCTAACACCGGGGAGCTGTTTTTT
NA | NA | TRBJ1-4 | TRBV28 | CASRVTNEKLFF | TGTGCCAGCAGGGTCACTAATGAAAAACTGTTTTTT
NA | NA | TRBJ2-5 | TRBV4-1 | CASSQVVVAAQETQYF | TGCGCCAGCAGCCAAGTAGTAGTAGCGGCCCAAGAGACCCAGTACTTC
NA | NA | TRBJ2-7 | TRBV4-1 | CASSQGLRGRGEQYF | TGCGCCAGCAGCCAAGGGTTAAGGGGTCGGGGCGAGCAGTACTTC
NA | NA | TRBJ2-1 | TRBV4-3 | CASSQEATSYNEQFF | TGCGCCAGCAGCCAAGAGGCAACCTCCTACAATGAGCAGTTCTTC
NA | TRBD1 | TRBJ1-1 | TRBV7-6 | CASSSYRDRGGNTEAFF | TGTGCCAGCAGCTCCTACCGGGACAGGGGGGGGAACACTGAAGCTTTCTTT
NA | NA | TRBJ2-7 | TRBV13 | CASSLFSRNSYEQYF | TGTGCCAGCAGCTTATTCTCGCGGAACTCCTACGAGCAGTACTTC
few | NA | TRBJ2-7 | TRBV7-9 | CASSLIRGGDHEQYF | TGTGCCAGCAGCTTAATCCGCGGGGGCGATCACGAGCAGTACTTC
NA | NA | TRBJ2-2 | TRBV29-1 | CSVGDSTNTGELFF | TGCAGCGTTGGAGACAGTACGAACACCGGGGAGCTGTTTTTT
NA | NA | TRBJ1-1 | TRBV6-1 | CASRAGLNTEAFF | TGTGCCAGCAGGGCAGGGTTGAACACTGAAGCTTTCTTT
NA | NA | TRBJ1-3 | TRBV18 | CASSRTGISGNTIYF | TGTGCCAGCTCAAGAACAGGGATCTCTGGAAACACCATATATTTT
NA | TRBD2 | TRBJ2-7 | TRBV11-2 | CASSATSGRPHF | TGTGCCAGCAGCGCCACTAGCGGGAGACCCCACTTC
few | TRBD1 | TRBJ2-7 | TRBV6-1 | CASSSGTGEYEQYF | TGTGCCAGCAGCTCCGGGACAGGGGAGTACGAGCAGTACTTC
NA | TRBD2 | TRBJ2-1 | TRBV7-3 | CASSLWGPSGGINEQFF | TGTGCCAGCAGCTTATGGGGACCTAGCGGGGGGATCAATGAGCAGTTCTTC
NA | NA | TRBJ2-3 | TRBV6-4 | CASSDSAGTDTDTQYF | TGTGCCAGCAGTGACTCGGCGGGGACTGACACAGATACGCAGTATTTT
once | NA | TRBJ1-2 | TRBV7-8 | CASSVREARYPMTGYTF | TGTGCCAGCAGCGTCAGAGAAGCGCGATACCCCATGACTGGCTACACCTTC
NA | NA | TRBJ2-5 | TRBV5-4 | CASSWETGVKETQYF | TGTGCCAGCAGCTGGGAGACGGGGGTGAAAGAGACCCAGTACTTC
NA | TRBD1 | TRBJ2-7 | TRBV18 | CASSPQPDRGLKQYF | TGTGCCAGCTCACCACAGCCGGACAGGGGACTCAAGCAGTACTTC
NA | NA | TRBJ1-1 | TRBV4-1 | CASSQGIRVVNTEAFF | TGCGCCAGCAGCCAAGGTATCAGGGTAGTGAACACTGAAGCTTTCTTT
NA | NA | TRBJ2-3 | TRBV18 | CASSPYSSPTDTQYF | TGTGCCAGCTCACCATACTCCTCCCCCACAGATACGCAGTATTTT
NA | TRBD2 | TRBJ2-7 | TRBV6-5 | CASVTSGSGPYEQYF | TGTGCCAGCGTTACTAGCGGGAGTGGACCCTACGAGCAGTACTTC
NA | NA | TRBJ2-7 | TRBV11-2 | CASSSPGHTYEQYF | TGTGCCAGCAGCTCTCCGGGACACACATACGAGCAGTACTTC
few | NA | TRBJ2-5 | TRBV18 | CASSPRLGGETQYF | TGTGCCAGCTCACCCCGACTAGGCGGGGAGACCCAGTACTTC
NA | TRBD1 | TRBJ2-3 | TRBV30 | CAWSFGQGEVDTQYF | TGTGCCTGGAGCTTCGGACAGGGGGAGGTAGATACGCAGTATTTT
NA | NA | TRBJ1-3 | TRBV6-5 | CASSYLGYSGNTIYF | TGTGCCAGCAGTTACTTGGGGTACTCTGGAAACACCATATATTTT
NA | NA | TRBJ2-5 | TRBV4-2 | CASSEILGGGETQYF | TGTGCCAGCAGCGAAATACTCGGGGGCGGGGAGACCCAGTACTTC
NA | NA | TRBJ2-7 | TRBV7-9 | CASSLAMGYEQYF | TGTGCCAGCAGCTTAGCTATGGGATACGAGCAGTACTTC
NA | NA | TRBJ1-2 | TRBV5-1 | CASSWGDYYGYTF | TGCGCCAGCAGCTGGGGGGATTACTATGGCTACACCTTC
NA | NA | TRBJ2-6 | TRBV27 | CASSFRQAGPGANVLTF | TGTGCCAGCAGTTTTCGACAGGCCGGCCCTGGGGCCAACGTCCTGACTTTC
NA | NA | TRBJ2-5 | TRBV6-5 | CASSYSEGSRTQYF | TGTGCCAGCAGTTACTCGGAGGGGTCTCGGACCCAGTACTTC
NA | NA | TRBJ2-7 | TRBV6-5 | CASSSWTAYEQYF | TGTGCCAGCAGTTCCTGGACAGCCTACGAGCAGTACTTC
few | TRBD2 | TRBJ2-1 | TRBV30 | CAWSVVLAEVNEQFF | TGTGCCTGGAGTGTAGTACTAGCGGAAGTCAATGAGCAGTTCTTC
NA | NA | TRBJ2-7 | TRBV14 | CASSQLTDPYEQYF | TGTGCCAGCAGCCAACTTACGGATCCCTACGAGCAGTACTTC
NA | TRBD1 | TRBJ1-5 | TRBV6-4 | CASTGPRGFCNQPQHF | TGTGCCAGCACAGGACCCAGGGGGTTCTGCAATCAGCCCCAGCATTTT
NA | TRBD1 | TRBJ2-2 | TRBV10-3 | CAISRAPGGDTGELFF | TGTGCCATCAGTCGGGCCCCAGGGGGCGACACCGGGGAGCTGTTTTTT
NA | NA | TRBJ1-1 | TRBV6-5 | CASSRDRYNEAFF | TGTGCCAGCAGCCGAGACAGATACAATGAAGCTTTCTTT
NA | TRBD2 | TRBJ2-3 | TRBV7-2 | CASSITSGRGTDTQYF | TGTGCCAGCAGCATCACTAGCGGGAGGGGGACAGATACGCAGTATTTT
NA | NA | TRBJ1-2 | TRBV7-8 | CASSLDTNYGYTF | TGTGCCAGCAGCTTAGACACCAACTATGGCTACACCTTC